Detailed here is one T cell receptor (beta chain). The record originates from a study of technical replicates of blood from a handful of donors. Germline V CDR1 and CDR2: LNHDA, SQIVND (reference sequence). This CDR3 contains 14 residues. V lost 4 bases and J lost 1; bases outside the gene matches: 2. TCRdb's copy holds only in-frame clones and misses some; the assay was immunoSEQ multiplex PCR. The table includes 75,000 to 100,000 clones, about 94% detected once. The sample was T cells isolated from PBMCs. This chain links TRBV19 with TRBJ2-3, with 7 bases identical to TRBD2. The origin of this receptor is a human donor in good health. The CDR3 DNA reads as TGTGCCAGTAGTAGTGCGGGGGGCACAGATACGCAGTATTTT. It yields the protein CASSSAGGTDTQYF.